What follows is one T cell receptor beta chain and its context. CDR1 is KGHSH and CDR2 is LQKENI in the germline V gene. The CDR3 length is 13 residues. V was pared by 10 bases and J by 7 bases, with 10 bases of the junction left unmatched. The data derive from a study of long-term antiretroviral therapy in people with HIV. Survey level was the resolution at which the v3.0 immunoSEQ assay ran. The table came from immunoSEQ multiplex PCR; TCRdb's copy has only in-frame clones and leaves some out. Seen here are tens of thousands of clones, 75% to 85% observed once, and the top ten hold around 7.2%. Source: unsorted PBMCs, taken 0.3 years after starting antiretroviral therapy. The chain couples TRBV18 to TRBJ2-1, with 7 positions matching TRBD2. The TCR originated in a man in his forties or fifties with HIV. CDR3 residues: CATQAGRGNEQFF. For the CDR3, the DNA is TGTGCCACCCAGGCAGGGAGGGGAAATGAGCAGTTCTTC.